A single sample gave rise to the 14 T cell receptor beta chains below, sequenced in a study of glioma-infiltrating T cells after dendritic cell vaccination. Data came from immunoSEQ multiplex PCR; TCRdb stores just in-frame clones and leaves some out. The sample contains over 80,000 clones, around four fifths of which appear only once. Specified time point: after dendritic cell vaccination, including at tumor progression/relapse. Source: blood, taken after dendritic cell vaccination. The receptor source for this set is a human donor with glioblastoma.

The V and J genes are TRBV4-2 and TRBJ1-4; 8 bases are shared with TRBD1. The V and J ends lost 4 bases and 0 bases, in that order; junction bases with no gene match: 16. CDR1 LGHNA and CDR2 YNFKEQ come from the germline V gene. This CDR3 is built from 20 residues. The CDR3 loop is CASSPTLPDRGLATNEKLFF. The CDR3 DNA reads TGTGCCAGCAGCCCAACCCTCCCAGACAGGGGCCTCGCAACTAATGAAAAACTGTTTTTT.

This clone has a single count. CDR3 sequence: CASRPQGNVYEQYF. CDR3 nucleotides: TGTGCCAGCAGACCACAGGGAAACGTTTACGAGCAGTACTTC. The V call is TRBV6-5, the J call TRBJ2-7, with a tentative D call TRBD1 (6 bases). This CDR3 spans 14 amino acids. Trimming pared 6 bases from V and 4 bases from J, leaving 16 bases between. The germline gives CDR1 MNHEY, CDR2 SVGAGI.

The chain joins TRBV7-9 to TRBJ1-1, with D perhaps TRBD1 (5 bases). The CDR3 runs 14 residues. Germline values: CDR1 SEHNR, CDR2 FQNEAQ (reference sequence). V gave up 8 bases and J gave up 3 bases, with 16 bases separating them. The CDR3 nucleotides read TGTGCCAGCTTGGAAGGGGCGGCCTACACTGAAGCTTTCTTT. Translating gives CASLEGAAYTEAFF.

This clone was counted once. The chain carries TRBV29-1 and TRBJ1-2; 7 bases are a match to TRBD1. This CDR3 has 17 amino acids. Germline V gene sequence: CDR1 SQVTM, CDR2 ANQGSEA. V lost 4 bases and J lost 2; bases outside the gene matches: 16. CDR3 protein: CSVGPGQTTDTNYGYTF. Here the CDR3 DNA reads TGCAGCGTTGGCCCGGGACAGACGACTGATACGAACTATGGCTACACCTTC.

The chain carries TRBV7-8 and TRBJ1-5, with D tentatively TRBD1 (5 bases). V lost 4 bases and J lost 4, with 17 bases in between. The CDR3 length is 16 residues. Germline V gene lookup returns CDR1 SGHVS and CDR2 FQNEAQ. CDR3 in DNA: TGTGCCAGCAGCTGGGAGGGACGGCTGGGGAATCAGCCCCAGCATTTT. Its translation is CASSWEGRLGNQPQHF.

The CDR3 DNA reads TGTGCCAGCACTGGGCGGGAGGGGGACACTGAAGCTTTCTTT. This sequence encodes CASTGREGDTEAFF. This rearrangement joins TRBV6-1 to TRBJ1-1; D may be TRBD1 (6 bases). The V and J ends lost 7 bases and 3 bases respectively, with 15 bases between them. The germline CDR1 and CDR2 sequences are MNHNS and SASEGT. The CDR3 extends over 14 amino acids.

The rearrangement uses TRBV14 and TRBJ2-1; possible D gene TRBD2, 6 bases. Trimming took 3 bases from V and 4 from J, leaving 16 bases between them. Germline loops: CDR1 SGHDN, CDR2 FVKESK. The CDR3 consists of 16 residues. This CDR3 reads CASSHRGGGFYNEQFF. As DNA, the CDR3 is TGTGCCAGCAGCCATAGAGGTGGGGGGTTTTACAATGAGCAGTTCTTC.

The chain couples TRBV9 to TRBJ1-6; D not resolved. The V end was cut by 1 base, the J end by 10 bases, with 12 bases between. CDR1 is SGDLS and CDR2 is YYNGEE in the germline V gene. There are 14 residues in the CDR3. The CDR3 reads CASSVFGVNSPLHF. CDR3 DNA sequence: TGTGCCAGCAGCGTATTCGGGGTCAACTCACCCCTCCACTTT.

This clone was counted a few times. This sequence joins TRBV19 and TRBJ1-1; 8 nucleotides line up with TRBD1. V lost 3 bases to trimming and J lost 6 bases; unmatched junction nucleotides: 6. This CDR3 region has 14 residues. Germline CDR1 reads LNHDA; CDR2 reads SQIVND (reference sequence). The CDR3 loop is CASSISGTGSEAFF. CDR3 DNA: TGTGCCAGTAGTATTTCAGGGACAGGCTCTGAAGCTTTCTTT.

The chain is built from TRBV4-1 and TRBJ1-4; D is perhaps TRBD1 (5 bases). Trimming cost V 2 bases and J 10 bases, with 23 bases left between them. Germline CDR1 reads MGHRA; CDR2 reads YSYEKL. This CDR3 contains 17 residues. For the CDR3, the DNA is TGCGCCAGCAGCCAAAATCAGATCGGGTGGGGGGACGGAAAACTGTTTTTT. As protein: CASSQNQIGWGDGKLFF.

The chain uses TRBV10-2 and TRBJ2-7; possible D gene TRBD2, 6 bases. Germline CDR1 is WSHSY and CDR2 is SAAADI. Between the trimmed V and J ends, which lost 2 bases and 1 base, there was a span of 15 bases. The CDR3 contains 16 residues. CDR3 nucleotide sequence: TGCGCCAGCAGTGAGCTGGGACTGGGGATGTCCTACGAGCAGTACGTC. Translated, it gives CASSELGLGMSYEQYV.

The chain employs TRBV6-5 and TRBJ1-5; the match to TRBD1 covers 10 bases. The junction had 5 bases not matched to a gene; V was cut back by 6 bases and J by 3 bases. This CDR3 is 15 amino acids long. The V gene's germline CDR1 is MNHEY and CDR2 SVGAGI. The CDR3 bases are TGTGCCAGCAGGGGGACAGGGGTTAACAATCAGCCCCAGCATTTT. It specifies CASRGTGVNNQPQHF.

The chain recombines TRBV7-9 with TRBJ2-7; TRBD1 matches at 8 bases. Germline CDR1 and CDR2: SEHNR and FQNEAQ (reference sequence). J gave up 0 bases and V 5 bases, and 18 bases lay outside the gene matches. The CDR3 length is 19 residues. In DNA form, the CDR3 reads TGTGCCAGCAGCCGTAATAAAGGACAGGGAAGGCCTAGCTCCTACGAGCAGTACTTC. Its protein product is CASSRNKGQGRPSSYEQYF.

The chain links TRBV19 to TRBJ2-1; 9 bases are a match to TRBD1. Germline loops: CDR1 LNHDA, CDR2 SQIVND (reference sequence). The CDR3 contains 15 residues. The V gene end was trimmed by 3 bases and the J gene end by 6 bases; junction bases not matched to a gene: 6. The CDR3 reads CASSMGQGPVNEQFF. Written as DNA, the CDR3 is TGTGCCAGTAGTATGGGACAGGGCCCCGTCAATGAGCAGTTCTTC.